Below, one T cell receptor (beta chain) is given with its context. Its antigen is unknown. No quality values exist for individual bases; no much larger clone is one base distant. This specimen belongs to a study of cytomegalovirus exposure and HLA in healthy donors (dated by TCRdb to the late 2010s). The study in broad terms: In an earlier analysis of approximately 640 of the donors, around 300 Gb of sequence data and 117 million unique TCR beta sequences from roughly 190 million T cells were reported. An early release that covered about 600 HLA-typed donors contained approximately 290 gigabases of sequencing data and approximately 85 million unique TCR sequences. Among the roughly 380 genotyped donors, around 81% belonged to the genetic ancestry cluster associated with self-reported Caucasian donors. The study was designed to test whether signatures of past pathogen exposure could be identified by cataloging public T cell receptors. The study profiled the T cell repertoires of 550 to 700 subjects by immunosequencing and related them to cytomegalovirus serostatus. A separate validation cohort of over 95 different subjects was used in addition to the 666-subject first cohort. The study combined high-throughput TCR immunosequencing, statistical association of individual TCRs with disease status, and machine learning to predict cytomegalovirus infection status. A later analysis re-analyzed previously published TCR beta repertoires from approximately 700 donors and added high-resolution HLA genotyping to study TCR occurrence patterns. In the later analysis, no new phenotypic data were used to find candidate immune exposures; instead, reliance was placed on TCR beta sequences and their occurrence across donors. An earlier analysis of about 620 of the donors applied high-throughput TCR beta sequencing to assess whether each TCR beta V gene segment acted as functional or pseudogenic. Alongside the repertoire data, information on donor age, sex, ethnicity and CMV serostatus was compiled. A later genetic analysis took genome-wide SNP genotypes for about three fifths of the 666 donors and used that subset as a discovery cohort. Every discovery cohort repertoire had been produced on one sequencing platform. Class I and class II HLA loci were covered by the typing at four-digit resolution. Typing coverage differed by locus: A, B, C, DRB1 and DQB1 were typed in roughly 629-630 donors, DQA1 in 500 to 550, DPA1 in 600 to 610, and DPB1 in 400 to 480. Because of strong linkage in the cohort, five DR-DQ haplotypes were treated as single units for association and clustering. Among about 400 genotyped donors of the cohort, an average of around 250,000 unique TCR beta nucleotide sequences was sequenced per donor, of which about 19% were non-productive.

The CDR1 and CDR2 encoded by the germline V gene are KGHSH and LQKENI. The CDR3 goes from the cysteine to the phenylalanine over 12 residues. Solely the CDR3 DNA is kept, with 36 bases framed from the first base. Relative to germline, V is 6 bases shorter and J is 0 bases shorter, with 4 bases between their ends. Beyond this particular receptor, the publication reports: At a false discovery rate of 0.05, a later analysis linked about 17,000 TCR beta sequences to specific HLA alleles. Because HLA typing was unavailable for some donors at each locus, only the typed subset was used in association tests. This cohort had only TCR beta chains sequenced, and the lack of alpha or paired-chain data limited which features could be detected. A later genetic analysis reported fewer N-insertions in productive TCRs among donors in an Asian-associated ancestry cluster than the 666-donor mean. The earlier analysis of some 560 of the donors excluded roughly 17 rarely observed V segments, including chromosome 9 orphons, because counts were too low. In vitro tests confirmed that three of the cytomegalovirus-associated TCR beta chains recognize cytomegalovirus antigens. For the cohort, immune exposure information was limited to CMV serostatus. An association between a missense DCLRE1C variant and V-gene and J-gene trimming of TCR beta chains was found in a later genetic analysis and replicated in an independent cohort. It was suggested by the authors that the approach could potentially be generalized to other disease states and immunological phenotypes. Correlated functional status among segregating V segments might reflect linkage disequilibrium, but an unknown experimental factor could not be ruled out. Roughly uniform sequencing depth across donors was assumed in presence/absence analyses, although this assumption may not hold. The study gave a list of roughly 150 TCR beta chains associated with cytomegalovirus. Across donors, most TCR sequences were observed very rarely, whereas some public TCRs were present in many individuals. In a later analysis, the rate of TCR association differed among HLA loci, with DRB1 alleles having the most associated TCRs and HLA-C alleles having the fewest. An earlier analysis of approximately 500 of the donors showed that most TCR beta V segments appeared in productive rearrangements either about 87% or about 30% of the time, which broadly matched IMGT annotations. The classifier was reported to diagnose cytomegalovirus status with high specificity and sensitivity in both the original cohort and the validation cohort. In a later analysis, several top co-occurrence clusters were reported to appear linked to parvovirus B19, influenza, CMV and Epstein-Barr virus. Some IMGT-functional V segments, including TRBV6-2 and TRBV6-3, could not be told apart with the 87-base-pair reads, so those segments were excluded. In a later analysis, most CMV-associated TCR beta chains were found to appear HLA-restricted, with HLA associations seemingly driven largely by CMV exposure. In a later analysis, HLA-associated TCR beta chains were found to be more clonally expanded and to have lower generation probabilities than equally common non-associated chains. A further reported finding was that TCR beta sequences accurately predicted the HLA-A and HLA-B alleles for most subjects in the first cohort. A cluster of highly shared sequence variants was judged likely to represent a technical artifact of the sequencing pipeline. Assigning TCR associations to individual alleles was difficult when HLA alleles, especially DR and DQ, strongly co-occurred.

The method was the immunoSEQ multiplex PCR assay. For the multiplex PCR, a mixture combining 60 forward primers for TCR Vbeta segments and 13 reverse primers for TCR Jbeta segments was used. The CDR3 region of rearranged TCR beta genes was amplified from genomic DNA by a multiplex PCR assay. The Illumina HiSeq System was used to sequence the amplified TCR beta libraries as 87-base-pair reads. For the original study's pipeline: In a later analysis, tens of millions of unique TCR beta chains were counted across the 500 to 850 repertoires, and roughly 10 million of these chains were shared by at least two donors. To remove PCR and sequencing errors, raw reads were error-corrected and collapsed into unique sequences using a nearest-neighbor algorithm that merged closely related sequences. CDR3 sequences were aligned to IMGT reference sequences to assign V, D and J gene segments. Each retained sequence needed at least a six-nucleotide match to both a V gene segment and a J gene segment. A rearrangement was called productive if the CDR3 had no stop codons and remained in frame with V and J, and every other rearrangement was called non-productive. CDR3 was defined according to IMGT convention as the region running from the second conserved V-encoded cysteine to the conserved J-encoded phenylalanine. Sequences without an unambiguous match to a single V gene segment were excluded from the earlier analysis of approximately 600 of the donors. In an earlier analysis of almost 600 of the donors, a V segment was called functional when productive rearrangements were above 56.7%, and segregating when the standard deviation between donors exceeded 5%. To diagnose cytomegalovirus status from the catalog of TCR beta chain sequences, a statistical classification framework was built. A later analysis assigned V and J genes by comparing TCR nucleotide sequences with IMGT/GENE-DB human TR gene sequences. The TCRdist pipeline was used in a later analysis to assign CDR3 sequences and most-parsimonious VDJ recombination scenarios. In a later analysis, every TCR beta chain was defined by the combination of its CDR3 amino acid sequence and its V-gene family, and reads without a unique V-gene family were dropped. To address suspected cross-contamination and a sequencing artifact, a later analysis removed 550 to 750 highly shared, low-generation-probability nucleotide sequences. For each public chain, a later analysis derived a clonal expansion index from normalized ranks of inferred template counts within each repertoire. In a later analysis, generation probabilities were computed using a VDJ recombination model fitted to out-of-frame rearrangements, and the results were checked against IGoR. In a later analysis, hypergeometric tests were used to score TCR-TCR, TCR-HLA and TCR-CMV co-occurrence, with a repertoire-size bias correction applied to TCR pairs. In a later analysis, false discovery rates were estimated by permuting HLA or CMV assignments 20 times. In a later analysis, co-occurring TCRs were grouped using DBSCAN, with TCRdist sequence similarity added in when clustering inside HLA-allele-positive subsets. Co-occurrence clustering excluded repertoires with fewer than 30,000 or more than 120,000 public chains, plus five with anomalous nucleotide sharing. Drawn from immuneACCESS, this table holds only the in-frame rearrangements with V and J called that TCRdb kept. Clones are partly lost; checked studies trace under half to an unresolved V gene and leave the rest unexplained. Clone size and V and J calls were adopted from that table, with D and trimming inferred from the DNA. This sample comprises around 100,000 clones, approximately 83% of them detected only once. The ten biggest clones cover roughly 3.5% of the sample.

The cohort comprised more than 550 healthy bone marrow donors. Cohort members were all nominally healthy when sampled, although unrecorded immune exposures were likely present. The donor tested CMV seropositive and was one of the 289 seropositive cohort members. Every donor gave a peripheral blood sample, and the peripheral blood mononuclear cells from that sample were used for TCR beta sequencing. Genomic DNA was extracted from the blood cell samples with the Qiagen DNeasy Blood Extraction Kit. Material: PBMCs. The origin of this receptor is a female donor in good health and CMV-seropositive. The rearrangement combines TRBV18 with TRBJ2-3; a confident D gene designation cannot be given. The DNA is TGTGCCAGCTCCCCTAGCACAGATACGCAGTATTTT. Translated, it reads CASSPSTDTQYF.